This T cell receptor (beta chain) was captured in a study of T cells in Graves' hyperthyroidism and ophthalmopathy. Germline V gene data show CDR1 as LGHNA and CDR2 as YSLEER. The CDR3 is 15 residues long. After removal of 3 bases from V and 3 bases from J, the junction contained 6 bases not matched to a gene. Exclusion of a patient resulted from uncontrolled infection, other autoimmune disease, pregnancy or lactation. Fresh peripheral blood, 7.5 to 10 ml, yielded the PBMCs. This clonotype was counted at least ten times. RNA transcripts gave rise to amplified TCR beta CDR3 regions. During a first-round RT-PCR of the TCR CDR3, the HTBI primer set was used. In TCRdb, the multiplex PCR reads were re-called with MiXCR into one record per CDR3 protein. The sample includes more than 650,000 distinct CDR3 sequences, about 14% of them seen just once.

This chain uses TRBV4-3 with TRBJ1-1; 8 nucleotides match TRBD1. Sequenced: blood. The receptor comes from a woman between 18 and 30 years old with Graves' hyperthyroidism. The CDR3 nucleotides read TGCGCCAGCAGCCAGGACAGGGTCTGGGACACTGAAGCTTTCTTT. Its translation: CASSQDRVWDTEAFF.